A single T cell receptor beta chain is shown here with its context. As originally analysed: Amplified reference gene primers provided the basis for estimating nucleated cell counts. The protocol was immunoSEQ multiplex PCR, while the TCRdb copy is restricted to in-frame clones and leaves out a portion. V and J calls plus clone size are reproduced from that table; the DNA served to infer D and trimming. This sample has 210,000 or so clones, with approximately 83% found just once. The CDR3 totals 15 residues. Trimming at V came to 5 bases and at J to 3 bases, leaving 13 bases not matched to a gene. Germline CDR1 reads SQVTM; CDR2 reads ANQGSEA. Across under 25 US areas, participants ranged in age from about 18 to 100 years. Each participant's cohort was designated according to participant-reported clinical history. This specimen belongs to a study of blood T cell repertoires in COVID-19.

The sequence derives from a woman in her fifties or sixties who had been exposed to COVID-19. The rearrangement links TRBV29-1 to TRBJ2-7; TRBD1 aligns across 7 bases. The sequencing input was PBMCs or T cells enriched from blood (not recorded which). The CDR3 nucleotides are TGCAGCGTTCGGATACCCGGGACAGTGGACTACGAGCAGTACTTC. This gives the protein CSVRIPGTVDYEQYF.